These 13 T cell receptor beta chains originate from one sample sequenced in a study of blood T cell repertoires in COVID-19. Method: immunoSEQ multiplex PCR; TCRdb's copy keeps in-frame clones and lacks some. The data hold about 200,000 clones, with approximately 83% observed a single time. The specimen was PBMCs or T cells enriched from blood (not recorded which). These receptors all come from a man aged 35-49 years who had recovered from COVID-19.

A single count supports this clone. This chain links TRBV28 with TRBJ1-5; 9 nucleotides match TRBD1. The CDR3 spans 16 residues. The trim removed 7 bases at V and 4 bases at J, leaving 11 bases unmatched. Germline CDR1 and CDR2: MDHEN and SYDVKM. The CDR3 sequence is CASTLNDRGFNQPQHF. In nucleotides, the CDR3 is TGTGCCAGCACCCTAAATGACAGGGGGTTTAATCAGCCCCAGCATTTT.

This chain connects TRBV4-1 to TRBJ1-4, with 8 bases that match TRBD1. The CDR3 runs 16 residues. Per germline, CDR1 MGHRA and CDR2 YSYEKL. The trim removed 6 bases at V and 4 bases at J, leaving 10 bases unmatched. Here the CDR3 reads CASRNTGGAHNEKLFF. The CDR3 nucleotides read TGCGCCAGCAGAAATACAGGGGGAGCCCATAATGAAAAACTGTTTTTT.

The chain joins TRBV7-9 to TRBJ1-2; D gene uncertain. The CDR3 covers 15 residues. CDR1 SEHNR and CDR2 FQNEAQ come from the germline V gene (reference sequence). V gave up 6 bases and J gave up 6 bases, with 20 bases separating them. CDR3 in amino acids: CASSPTSGKLDGYTF. The DNA of the CDR3 is TGTGCCAGCAGTCCTACTTCCGGGAAGCTTGATGGCTACACCTTC.

The chain has TRBV5-4 and TRBJ1-2; 9 bases match TRBD1. Trimming cost V 4 bases and J 8 bases; bases outside gene matches: 6. The CDR3 covers 13 residues. CDR1 SGHNT and CDR2 YYREEE come from the germline V gene (reference sequence). The CDR3 DNA follows: TGTGCCAGCAGCGATAGGACAGGGGTAGGCTACACCTTC. It yields the protein CASSDRTGVGYTF. Using reference TRBV5-4 and TRBJ1-2 for the parts outside the CDR3, the full variable domain is ETGVTQSPTHLIKTRGQQVTLRCSSQSGHNTVSWYQQALGQGPQFIFQYYREEENGRGNFPPRFSGLQFPNYSSELNVNALELDDSALYLCASSDRTGVGYTFGSGTRLTVV.

In its sample, this clone was seen a few times. V gene TRBV6-2 or TRBV6-3 combines with J gene TRBJ2-3; the D is unclear. Deletions cut 3 bases from V and 2 bases from J, with 6 bases between. Germline V gene data show CDR1 as MNHEY and CDR2 as SVGEGT. This CDR3 comprises 13 residues. In nucleotides, the CDR3 is TGTGCCAGCAGTTATTTTAACACAGATACGCAGTATTTT. Its protein product is CASSYFNTDTQYF.

J is TRBJ1-3 and V is TRBV4-1; D remains ambiguous. The CDR3 extends over 15 amino acids. CDR1 and CDR2 (germline): MGHRA, YSYEKL. Deletions cut 0 bases from V and 0 bases from J, with 6 bases between. In DNA, the CDR3 is TGCGCCAGCAGCCAAGACAGTTACTCTGGAAACACCATATATTTT. The encoded protein is CASSQDSYSGNTIYF.

The chain has TRBV5-1 and TRBJ2-5; TRBD2 aligns across 7 bases. The CDR3 is 17 residues long. Germline lookup yields CDR1 SGHRS and CDR2 YFSETQ. With V trimmed by 3 bases and J by 4 bases, 15 bases remained unmatched. Here the CDR3 reads CASSSGRFGGKSETQYF. As DNA, the CDR3 is TGCGCCAGCAGCTCGGGTCGTTTCGGGGGGAAATCAGAGACCCAGTACTTC.

This clone was counted many times. The chain has TRBV7-8 and TRBJ1-5; 7 nucleotides match TRBD1. Losses at the gene ends were 1 base for V and 0 bases for J; bases not matched to a gene: 6. CDR1 and CDR2 from the germline V gene are SGHVS and FQNEAQ. The CDR3 is 17 residues long. The CDR3 sequence is CASSLGGTAYSNQPQHF. DNA of the CDR3: TGTGCCAGCAGCTTAGGGGGGACAGCTTATAGCAATCAGCCCCAGCATTTT.

V gene TRBV30 combines with J gene TRBJ2-6, with no clear D. V was pared by 4 bases and J by 0 bases, with 4 bases between. Germline CDR1 and CDR2: GTSNPN and SVGIG (reference sequence). This CDR3 comprises 13 residues. The CDR3 reads CAWMSSGANVLTF. The CDR3 DNA follows: TGTGCCTGGATGAGCTCTGGGGCCAACGTCCTGACTTTC.

CDR3 residues: CAWYGGRLPNYGYTF. CDR3 DNA: TGTGCCTGGTACGGGGGAAGGCTTCCTAACTATGGCTACACCTTC. The genes are TRBV30 and TRBJ1-2; possible D gene TRBD1, 5 bases. The CDR3 totals 15 residues. The V gene lost 5 bases and the J gene lost 0 bases, with 16 bases spanning the gap. Germline lookup yields CDR1 GTSNPN and CDR2 SVGIG (reference sequence).

This chain joins TRBV30 and TRBJ1-6; tentative D call: TRBD1 (6 bases). Per the germline V gene, CDR1 is GTSNPN and CDR2 is SVGIG (reference sequence). V was trimmed by 4 bases and J by 4 bases, leaving 8 bases between them. The CDR3 is made up of 13 amino acids. The CDR3 nucleotides read TGTGCCTGGAAGACAGGTTATAATTCACCCCTCCACTTT. It yields the protein CAWKTGYNSPLHF.

CDR3: CATSDPTSQPQLHF. As DNA, the CDR3 is TGTGCCACCAGTGATCCCACATCACAACCTCAGTTGCATTTT. This chain links TRBV24-1 with TRBJ1-5, with unresolved D. CDR3 length equals 14 residues. Per the germline V gene, CDR1 is KGHDR and CDR2 is SFDVKD. Trimming removed 3 bases at V and 15 bases at J, with 20 bases between.

The genes are TRBV5-6 and TRBJ2-7; 11 bases line up with TRBD2. Germline V gene sequence: CDR1 SGHDT, CDR2 YYEEEE. Losses at the gene ends were 0 bases for V and 3 bases for J; bases not matched to a gene: 8. CDR3 length: 17 residues. CDR3 in amino acids: CASSLARTSGSVYEQYF. In DNA, the CDR3 is TGTGCCAGCAGCTTGGCCAGGACTAGCGGGTCGGTCTACGAGCAGTACTTC. Variable domain in full (rest from reference TRBV5-6 and TRBJ2-7): DAGVTQSPTHLIKTRGQQVTLRCSPKSGHDTVSWYQQALGQGPQFIFQYYEEEERQRGNFPDRFSGHQFPNYSSELNVNALLLGDSALYLCASSLARTSGSVYEQYFGPGTRLTVT.